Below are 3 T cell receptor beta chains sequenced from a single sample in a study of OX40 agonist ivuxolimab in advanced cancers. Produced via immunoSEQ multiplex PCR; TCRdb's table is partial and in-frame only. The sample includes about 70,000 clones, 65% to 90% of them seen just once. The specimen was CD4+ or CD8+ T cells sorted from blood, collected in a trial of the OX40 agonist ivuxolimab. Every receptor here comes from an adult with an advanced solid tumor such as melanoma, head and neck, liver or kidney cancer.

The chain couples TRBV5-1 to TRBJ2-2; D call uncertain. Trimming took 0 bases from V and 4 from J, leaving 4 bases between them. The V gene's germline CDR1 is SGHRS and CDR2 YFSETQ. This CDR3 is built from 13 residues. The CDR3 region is CASSLAVTGELFF. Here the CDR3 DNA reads TGCGCCAGCAGCTTGGCCGTCACCGGGGAGCTGTTTTTT.

CDR3 loop: CASSEYPPTQYF. The CDR3 nucleotides are TGCGCCAGCAGTGAGTACCCACCGACCCAGTACTTC. V usage is TRBV10-2 and J usage is TRBJ2-5; D is ambiguous. This CDR3 contains 12 residues. Germline CDR1 WSHSY, CDR2 SAAADI. V was shortened by 1 base and J by 7 bases, with 7 bases between the two germline ends.

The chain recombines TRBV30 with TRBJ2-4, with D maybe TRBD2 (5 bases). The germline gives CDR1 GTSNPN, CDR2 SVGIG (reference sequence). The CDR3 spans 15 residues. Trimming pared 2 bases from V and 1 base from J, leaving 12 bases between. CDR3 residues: CAWSRSPGAKNIQYF. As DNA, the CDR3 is TGTGCCTGGAGTAGATCCCCGGGGGCCAAAAACATTCAGTACTTC.